This T cell receptor (beta chain) was obtained from a study of identical twins. Study-wide results and limits: Conclusions came from cross-sectional statistical analysis, not from following the same donors.

The V gene lost 7 bases and the J gene lost 0 bases, with 15 bases spanning the gap. The CDR3 covers 15 residues. Germline CDR1 MDHEN, CDR2 SYDVKM. TCRdb reprocessed the 5' RACE reads with MiXCR, giving one entry per CDR3 protein. The sample has roughly 470,000 distinct CDR3 sequences; roughly an eighth are singletons. On this clonotype itself: Its antigen is unknown.

These data were also filed under a second study, of yellow fever vaccine responses in identical twins.

The genes are TRBV28 and TRBJ1-2; D unclear. This receptor was identified in a woman aged 18-29 years in good health. Sequencing was performed on CD4+ T cells sorted from blood. CDR3 coding DNA: TGTGCCAGCACCCCACAAGGGCTACCTAACTATGGCTACACCTTC. This gives the protein CASTPQGLPNYGYTF.